This T cell receptor beta chain originates from a study of blood T cell repertoires in COVID-19. The wider study: Acute-phase and convalescent COVID-19 samples originated in the United States, Italy and Spain. The cDNA or gDNA used as material had been derived from T cells, B-cell-depleted T cells, or PBMCs.

Authors' data handling: Reference gene primer amplification gave estimated nucleated cell counts. Profiling relied on immunoSEQ multiplex PCR, and the TCRdb table lists in-frame clones only, not all of them. The DNA gave D and trimming, while V, J and clone size come from that table. The sample lists approximately 150,000 clones; around nine tenths were seen once. The receptor's source is a middle-aged man who had recovered from COVID-19. Sample: peripheral blood.

The CDR3 bases are TGTGCCAGCAGCGTAGCTGATTTGCCATCTAAAATCAATGAGCAGTTCTTC. Its protein product is CASSVADLPSKINEQFF. This chain connects TRBV9 to TRBJ2-1; D ambiguous. Germline values: CDR1 SGDLS, CDR2 YYNGEE. This CDR3 is built from 17 residues. With 0 bases removed from V and 6 bases from J, the gap between germline ends came to 19 bases.